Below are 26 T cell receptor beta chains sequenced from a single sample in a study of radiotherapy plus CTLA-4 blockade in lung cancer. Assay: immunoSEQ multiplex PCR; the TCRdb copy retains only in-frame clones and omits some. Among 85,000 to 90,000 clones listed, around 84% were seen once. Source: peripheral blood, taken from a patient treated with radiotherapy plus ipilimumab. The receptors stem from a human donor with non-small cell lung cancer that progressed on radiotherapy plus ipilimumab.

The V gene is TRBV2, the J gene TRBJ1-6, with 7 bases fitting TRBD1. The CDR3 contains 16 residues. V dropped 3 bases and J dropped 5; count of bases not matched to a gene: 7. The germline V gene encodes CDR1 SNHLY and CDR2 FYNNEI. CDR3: CASSEDSRGNNSPLHF. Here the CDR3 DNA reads TGTGCCAGCAGTGAGGACAGCAGGGGGAATAATTCACCCCTCCACTTT. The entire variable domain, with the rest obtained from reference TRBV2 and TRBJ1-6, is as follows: EPEVTQTPSHQVTQMGQEVILRCVPISNHLYFYWYRQILGQKVEFLVSFYNNEISEKSEIFDDQFSVERPDGSNFTLKIRSTKLEDSAMYFCASSEDSRGNNSPLHFGNGTRLTVT.

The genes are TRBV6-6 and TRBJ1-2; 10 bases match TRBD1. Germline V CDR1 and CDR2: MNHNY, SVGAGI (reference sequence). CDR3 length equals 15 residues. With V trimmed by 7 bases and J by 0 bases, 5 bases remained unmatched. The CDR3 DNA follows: TGTGCCAGCACCCCAGGACAGGGGGCTAACTATGGCTACACCTTC. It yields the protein CASTPGQGANYGYTF.

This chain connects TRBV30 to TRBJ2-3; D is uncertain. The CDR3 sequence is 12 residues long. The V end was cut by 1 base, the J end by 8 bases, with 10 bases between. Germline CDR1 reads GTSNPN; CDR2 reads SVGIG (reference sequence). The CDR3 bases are TGTGCCTGGAGTGACATCGTGGGTACGCAGTATTTT. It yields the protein CAWSDIVGTQYF.

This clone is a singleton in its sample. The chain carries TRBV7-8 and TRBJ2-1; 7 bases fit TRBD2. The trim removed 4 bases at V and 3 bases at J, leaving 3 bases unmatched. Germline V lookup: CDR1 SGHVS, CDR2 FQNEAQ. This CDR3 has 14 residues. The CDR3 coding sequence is TGTGCCAGCAGCTCCCTAGCGGTCTACAATGAGCAGTTCTTC. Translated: CASSSLAVYNEQFF.

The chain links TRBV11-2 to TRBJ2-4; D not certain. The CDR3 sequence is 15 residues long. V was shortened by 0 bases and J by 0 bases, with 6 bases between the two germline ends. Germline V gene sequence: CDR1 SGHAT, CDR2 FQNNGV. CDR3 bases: TGTGCCAGCAGCTTAGAAAACTTAGCCAAAAACATTCAGTACTTC. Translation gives CASSLENLAKNIQYF.

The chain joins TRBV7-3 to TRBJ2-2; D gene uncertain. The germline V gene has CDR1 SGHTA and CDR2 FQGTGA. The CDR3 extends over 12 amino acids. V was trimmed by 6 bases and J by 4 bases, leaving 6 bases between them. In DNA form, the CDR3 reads TGTGCCAGCAGTCTGGGCACCGGGGAGCTGTTTTTT. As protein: CASSLGTGELFF.

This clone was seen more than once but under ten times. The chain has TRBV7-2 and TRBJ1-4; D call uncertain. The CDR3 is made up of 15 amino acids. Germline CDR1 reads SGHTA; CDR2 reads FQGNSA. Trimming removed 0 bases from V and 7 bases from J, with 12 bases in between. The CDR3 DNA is TGTGCCAGCAGCTTAGCGGGTATCGGGGTTGAAAAACTGTTTTTT. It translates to CASSLAGIGVEKLFF.

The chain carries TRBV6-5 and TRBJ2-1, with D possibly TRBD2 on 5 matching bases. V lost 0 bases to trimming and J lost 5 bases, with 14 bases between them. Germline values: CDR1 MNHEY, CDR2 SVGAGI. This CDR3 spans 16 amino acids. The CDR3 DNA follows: TGTGCCAGCAGTTACTCGTTTACTAGTTGGGACAATGAGCAGTTCTTC. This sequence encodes CASSYSFTSWDNEQFF.

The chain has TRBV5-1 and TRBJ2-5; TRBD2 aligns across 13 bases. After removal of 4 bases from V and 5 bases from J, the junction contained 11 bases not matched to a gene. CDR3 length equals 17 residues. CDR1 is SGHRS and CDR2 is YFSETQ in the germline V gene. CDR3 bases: TGCGCCAGCAGCCCGGGCGTGGGACTAGCGGGACTGGAGACCCAGTACTTC. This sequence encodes CASSPGVGLAGLETQYF. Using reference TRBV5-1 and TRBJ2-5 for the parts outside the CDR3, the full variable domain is KAGVTQTPRYLIKTRGQQVTLSCSPISGHRSVSWYQQTPGQGLQFLFEYFSETQRNKGNFPGRFSGRQFSNSRSEMNVSTLELGDSALYLCASSPGVGLAGLETQYFGPGTRLLVL.

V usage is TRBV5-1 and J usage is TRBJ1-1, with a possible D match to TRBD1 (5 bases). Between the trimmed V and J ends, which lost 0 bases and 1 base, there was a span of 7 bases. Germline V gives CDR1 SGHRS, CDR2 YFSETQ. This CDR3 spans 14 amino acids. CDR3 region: CASSLAGANTEAFF. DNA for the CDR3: TGCGCCAGCAGCTTGGCTGGGGCGAACACTGAAGCTTTCTTT.

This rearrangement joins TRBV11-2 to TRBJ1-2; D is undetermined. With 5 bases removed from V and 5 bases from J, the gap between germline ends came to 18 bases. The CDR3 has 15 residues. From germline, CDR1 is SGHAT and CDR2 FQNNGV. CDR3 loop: CASSRPSGRRYGYTF. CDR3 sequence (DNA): TGTGCCAGCAGCCGCCCGAGCGGGCGCCGGTATGGCTACACCTTC.

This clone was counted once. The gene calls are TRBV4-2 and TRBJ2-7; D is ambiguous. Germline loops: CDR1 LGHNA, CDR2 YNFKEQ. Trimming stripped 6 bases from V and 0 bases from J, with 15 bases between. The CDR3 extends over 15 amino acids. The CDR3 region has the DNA TGTGCCAGCAGTCGCATACCGTCGAGCTCCTACGAGCAGTACTTC. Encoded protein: CASSRIPSSSYEQYF.

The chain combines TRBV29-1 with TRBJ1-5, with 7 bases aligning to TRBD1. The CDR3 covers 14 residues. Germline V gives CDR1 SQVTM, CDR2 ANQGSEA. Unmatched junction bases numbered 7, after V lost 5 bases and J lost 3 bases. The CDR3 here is CSVQQTGVNQPQHF. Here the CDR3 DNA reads TGCAGCGTTCAACAAACAGGGGTCAATCAGCCCCAGCATTTT. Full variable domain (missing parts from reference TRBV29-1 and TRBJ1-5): SAVISQKPSRDICQRGTSLTIQCQVDSQVTMMFWYRQQPGQSLTLIATANQGSEATYESGFVIDKFPISRPNLTFSTLTVSNMSPEDSSIYLCSVQQTGVNQPQHFGDGTRLSIL.

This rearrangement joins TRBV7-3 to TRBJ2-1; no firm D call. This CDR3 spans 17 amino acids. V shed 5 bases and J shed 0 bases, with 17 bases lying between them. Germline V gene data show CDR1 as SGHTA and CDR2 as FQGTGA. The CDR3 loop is CASSLPPGRTSYNEQFF. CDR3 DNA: TGTGCCAGCAGCCTACCTCCCGGGCGGACCTCCTACAATGAGCAGTTCTTC.

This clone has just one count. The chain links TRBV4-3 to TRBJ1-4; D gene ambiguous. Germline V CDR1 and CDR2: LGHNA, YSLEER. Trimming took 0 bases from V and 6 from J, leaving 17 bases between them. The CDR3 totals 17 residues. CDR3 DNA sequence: TGCGCCAGCAGCCAAGATGCCTCTGGGGTCTGGCATGAAAAACTGTTTTTT. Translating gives CASSQDASGVWHEKLFF.

The CDR3 protein is CASSQDSHTYEQYF. The DNA of the CDR3 is TGTGCCAGCAGCCAAGACAGTCATACCTACGAGCAGTACTTC. The chain couples TRBV5-5 to TRBJ2-7, with D maybe TRBD1 (5 bases). Germline CDR1 and CDR2: SGHKS and YYEKEE (reference sequence). The V gene lost 4 bases and the J gene lost 2 bases, with 13 bases spanning the gap. This CDR3 has 14 amino acids.

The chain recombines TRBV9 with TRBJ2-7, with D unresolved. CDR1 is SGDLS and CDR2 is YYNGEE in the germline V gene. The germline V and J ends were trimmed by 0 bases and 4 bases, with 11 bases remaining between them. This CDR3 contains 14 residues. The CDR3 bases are TGTGCCAGCAGCGTAGCGGCCCAGCTTTACGAGCAGTACTTC. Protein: CASSVAAQLYEQYF.

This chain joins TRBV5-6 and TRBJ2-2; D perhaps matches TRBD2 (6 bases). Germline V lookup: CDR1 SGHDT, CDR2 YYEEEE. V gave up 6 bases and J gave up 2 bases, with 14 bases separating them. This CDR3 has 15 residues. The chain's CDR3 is CASTEGLLNTGELFF. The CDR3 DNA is TGTGCCAGCACCGAGGGACTTCTAAACACCGGGGAGCTGTTTTTT.

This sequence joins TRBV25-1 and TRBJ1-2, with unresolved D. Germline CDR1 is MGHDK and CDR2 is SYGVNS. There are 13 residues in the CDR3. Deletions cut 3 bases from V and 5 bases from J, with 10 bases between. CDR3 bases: TGTGCCAGCAGTGAGGTTGTGGGTTATGGCTACACCTTC. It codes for CASSEVVGYGYTF.

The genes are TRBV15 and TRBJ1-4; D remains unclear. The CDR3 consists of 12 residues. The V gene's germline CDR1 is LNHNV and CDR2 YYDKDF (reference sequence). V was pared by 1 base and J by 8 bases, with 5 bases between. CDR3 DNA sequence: TGTGCCACCAGCAGAGGGATAGAAAAACTGTTTTTT. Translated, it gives CATSRGIEKLFF.

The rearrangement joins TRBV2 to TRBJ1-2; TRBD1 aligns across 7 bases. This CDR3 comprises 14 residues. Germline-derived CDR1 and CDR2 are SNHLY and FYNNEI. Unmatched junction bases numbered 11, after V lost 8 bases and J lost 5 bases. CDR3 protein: CASEMGGQFYGYTF. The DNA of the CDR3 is TGTGCCAGCGAGATGGGGGGACAGTTTTATGGCTACACCTTC.

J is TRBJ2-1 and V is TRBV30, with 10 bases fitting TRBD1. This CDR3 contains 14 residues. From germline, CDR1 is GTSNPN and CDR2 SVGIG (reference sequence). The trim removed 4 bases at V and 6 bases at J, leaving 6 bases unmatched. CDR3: CAWNRQGASNEQFF. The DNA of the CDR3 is TGTGCCTGGAACAGACAGGGGGCGAGCAATGAGCAGTTCTTC. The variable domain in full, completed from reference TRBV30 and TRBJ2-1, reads SQTIHQWPATLVQPVGSPLSLECTVEGTSNPNLYWYRQAAGRGLQLLFYSVGIGQISSEVPQNLSASRPQDRQFILSSKKLLLSDSGFYLCAWNRQGASNEQFFGPGTRLTVL.

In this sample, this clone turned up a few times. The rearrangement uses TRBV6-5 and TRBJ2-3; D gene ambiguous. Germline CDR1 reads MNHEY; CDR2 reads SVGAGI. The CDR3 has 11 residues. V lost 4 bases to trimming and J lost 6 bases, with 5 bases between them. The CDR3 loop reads CASSSLDTQYF. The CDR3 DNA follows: TGTGCCAGCAGTTCCCTGGATACGCAGTATTTT.

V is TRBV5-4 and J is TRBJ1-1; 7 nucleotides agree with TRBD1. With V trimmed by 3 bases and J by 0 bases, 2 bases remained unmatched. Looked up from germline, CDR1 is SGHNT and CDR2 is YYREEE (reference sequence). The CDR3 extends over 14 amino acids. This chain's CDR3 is CASSSDRVNTEAFF. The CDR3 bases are TGTGCCAGCAGCTCCGACAGGGTGAACACTGAAGCTTTCTTT.

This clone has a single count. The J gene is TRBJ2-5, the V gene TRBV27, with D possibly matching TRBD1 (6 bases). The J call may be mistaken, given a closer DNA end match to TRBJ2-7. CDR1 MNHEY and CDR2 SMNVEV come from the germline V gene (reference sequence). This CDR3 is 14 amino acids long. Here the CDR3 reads CASSLTGTPYEQYF. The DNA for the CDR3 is TGTGCCAGCAGTTTGACAGGAACCCCCTACGAGCAGTACTTC.

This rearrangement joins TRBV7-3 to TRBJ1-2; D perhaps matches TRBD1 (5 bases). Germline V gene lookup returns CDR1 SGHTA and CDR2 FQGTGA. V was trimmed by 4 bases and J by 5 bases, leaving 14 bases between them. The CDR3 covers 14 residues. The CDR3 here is CASSSGPRDYGYTF. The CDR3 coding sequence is TGTGCCAGCAGCTCGGGACCGCGGGATTATGGCTACACCTTC.